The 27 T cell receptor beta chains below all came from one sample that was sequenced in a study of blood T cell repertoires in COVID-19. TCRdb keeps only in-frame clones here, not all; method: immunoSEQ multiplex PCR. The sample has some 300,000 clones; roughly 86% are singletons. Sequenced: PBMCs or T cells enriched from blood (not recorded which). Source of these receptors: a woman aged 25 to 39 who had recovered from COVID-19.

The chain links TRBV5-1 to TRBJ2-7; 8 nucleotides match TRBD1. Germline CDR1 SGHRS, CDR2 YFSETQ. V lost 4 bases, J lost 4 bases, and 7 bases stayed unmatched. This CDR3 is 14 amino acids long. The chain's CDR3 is CASSTWTGFYEQYF. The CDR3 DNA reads TGCGCCAGCAGCACCTGGACAGGGTTTTACGAGCAGTACTTC.

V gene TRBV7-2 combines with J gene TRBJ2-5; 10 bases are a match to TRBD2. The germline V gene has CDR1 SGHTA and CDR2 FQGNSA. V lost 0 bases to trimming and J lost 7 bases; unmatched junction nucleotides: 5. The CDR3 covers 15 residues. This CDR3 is CASSLALVAGGTQYF. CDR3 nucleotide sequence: TGTGCCAGCAGCTTAGCGCTGGTAGCGGGGGGGACCCAGTACTTC.

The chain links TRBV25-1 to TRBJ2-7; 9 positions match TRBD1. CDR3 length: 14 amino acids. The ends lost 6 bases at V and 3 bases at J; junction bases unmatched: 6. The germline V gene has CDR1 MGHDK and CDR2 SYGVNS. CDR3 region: CASSFGQGNYEQYF. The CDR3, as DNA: TGTGCCAGCAGCTTTGGACAGGGGAACTACGAGCAGTACTTC.

CDR3 coding DNA: TGTGCCAGCAGCTTTTCCGGGGTTAGAGTCACTGAAGCTTTCTTT. As protein: CASSFSGVRVTEAFF. This chain uses TRBV7-9 with TRBJ1-1, with unresolved D. Trimming removed 3 bases at V and 4 bases at J, with 15 bases between. The CDR3 has 15 amino acids. The germline CDR1 and CDR2 sequences are SEHNR and FQNEAQ (reference sequence). The entire variable domain, with the rest obtained from reference TRBV7-9 and TRBJ1-1, is as follows: DTGVSQNPRHKITKRGQNVTFRCDPISEHNRLYWYRQTLGQGPEFLTYFQNEAQLEKSRLLSDRFSAERPKGSFSTLEIQRTEQGDSAMYLCASSFSGVRVTEAFFGQGTRLTVV.

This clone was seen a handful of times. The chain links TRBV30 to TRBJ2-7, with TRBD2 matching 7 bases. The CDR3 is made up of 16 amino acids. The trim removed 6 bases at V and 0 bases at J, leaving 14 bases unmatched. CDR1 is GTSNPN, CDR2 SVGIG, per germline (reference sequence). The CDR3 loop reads CACRTPGGVSSYEQYF. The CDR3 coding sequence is TGTGCCTGTCGAACCCCTGGGGGGGTCAGCTCCTACGAGCAGTACTTC.

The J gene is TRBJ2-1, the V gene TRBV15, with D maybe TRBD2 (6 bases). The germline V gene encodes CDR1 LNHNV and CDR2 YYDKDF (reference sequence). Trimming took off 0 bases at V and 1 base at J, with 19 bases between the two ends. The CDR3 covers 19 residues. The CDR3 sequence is CATSRDQWRGLGSYNEQFF. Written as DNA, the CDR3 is TGTGCCACCAGCAGAGATCAATGGAGGGGATTGGGGTCCTACAATGAGCAGTTCTTC.

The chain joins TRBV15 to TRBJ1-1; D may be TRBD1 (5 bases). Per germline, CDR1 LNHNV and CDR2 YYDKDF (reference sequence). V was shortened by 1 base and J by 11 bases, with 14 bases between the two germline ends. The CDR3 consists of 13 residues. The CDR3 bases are TGTGCCACCAGCAGAGTTTTAGACAGAGTGGCTTTCTTT. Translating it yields CATSRVLDRVAFF.

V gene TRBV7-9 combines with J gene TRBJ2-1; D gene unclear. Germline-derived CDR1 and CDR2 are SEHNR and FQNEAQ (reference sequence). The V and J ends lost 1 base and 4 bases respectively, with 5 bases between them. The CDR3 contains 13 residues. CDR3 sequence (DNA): TGTGCCAGCAGCTTAGGCAGATACAATGAGCAGTTCTTC. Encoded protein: CASSLGRYNEQFF. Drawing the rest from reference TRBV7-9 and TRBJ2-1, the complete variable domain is DTGVSQNPRHKITKRGQNVTFRCDPISEHNRLYWYRQTLGQGPEFLTYFQNEAQLEKSRLLSDRFSAERPKGSFSTLEIQRTEQGDSAMYLCASSLGRYNEQFFGPGTRLTVL.

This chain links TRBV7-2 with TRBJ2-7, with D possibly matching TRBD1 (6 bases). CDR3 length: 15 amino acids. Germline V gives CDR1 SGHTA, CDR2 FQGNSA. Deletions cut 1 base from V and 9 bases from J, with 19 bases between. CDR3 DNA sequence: TGTGCCAGCAGCTTAGTTTTAACAGGGCCGTCGTGGCAGTACTTC. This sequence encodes CASSLVLTGPSWQYF.

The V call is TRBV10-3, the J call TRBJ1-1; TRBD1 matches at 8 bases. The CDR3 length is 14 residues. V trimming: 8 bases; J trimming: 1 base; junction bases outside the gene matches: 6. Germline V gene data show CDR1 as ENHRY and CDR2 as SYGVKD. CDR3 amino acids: CAIGDGQGNTEAFF. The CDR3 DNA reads TGTGCCATCGGAGACGGACAGGGGAACACTGAAGCTTTCTTT.

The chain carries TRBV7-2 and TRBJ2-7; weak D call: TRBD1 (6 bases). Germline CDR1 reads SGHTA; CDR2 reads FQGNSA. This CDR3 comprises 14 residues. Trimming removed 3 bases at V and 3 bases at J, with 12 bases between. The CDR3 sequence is CASSLGHTSYEQYF. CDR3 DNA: TGTGCCAGCAGCTTGGGACATACCAGCTACGAGCAGTACTTC. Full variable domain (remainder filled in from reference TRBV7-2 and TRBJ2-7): GAGVSQSPSNKVTEKGKDVELRCDPISGHTALYWYRQSLGQGLEFLIYFQGNSAPDKSGLPSDRFSAERTGGSVSTLTIQRTQQEDSAVYLCASSLGHTSYEQYFGPGTRLTVT.

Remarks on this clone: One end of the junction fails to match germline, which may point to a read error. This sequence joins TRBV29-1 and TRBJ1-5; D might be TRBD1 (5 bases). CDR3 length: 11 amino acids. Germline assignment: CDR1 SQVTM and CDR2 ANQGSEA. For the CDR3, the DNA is TGCAGCGTTGAATTCGGGGGGAGGAATATGTTT. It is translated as CSVEFGGRNMF.

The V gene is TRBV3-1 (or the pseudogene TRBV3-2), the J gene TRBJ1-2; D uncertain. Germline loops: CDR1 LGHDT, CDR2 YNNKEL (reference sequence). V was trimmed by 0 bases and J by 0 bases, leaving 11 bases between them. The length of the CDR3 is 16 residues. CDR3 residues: CASSQDPTTSNYGYTF. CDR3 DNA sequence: TGTGCCAGCAGCCAAGACCCAACGACATCTAACTATGGCTACACCTTC.

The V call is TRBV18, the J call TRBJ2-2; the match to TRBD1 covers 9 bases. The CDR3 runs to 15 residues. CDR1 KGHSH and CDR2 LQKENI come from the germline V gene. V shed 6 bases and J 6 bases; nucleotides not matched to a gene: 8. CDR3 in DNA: TGTGCCAGCTCGCAAGTAACAGGGGGCTCCGGGGAGCTGTTTTTT. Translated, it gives CASSQVTGGSGELFF.

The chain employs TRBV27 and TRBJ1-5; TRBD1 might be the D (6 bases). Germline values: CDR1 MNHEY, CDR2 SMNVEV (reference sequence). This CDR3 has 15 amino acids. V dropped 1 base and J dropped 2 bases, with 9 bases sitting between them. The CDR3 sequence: CASSLYSGGNQPQHF. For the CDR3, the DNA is TGTGCCAGCAGTTTATACTCAGGGGGCAATCAGCCCCAGCATTTT.

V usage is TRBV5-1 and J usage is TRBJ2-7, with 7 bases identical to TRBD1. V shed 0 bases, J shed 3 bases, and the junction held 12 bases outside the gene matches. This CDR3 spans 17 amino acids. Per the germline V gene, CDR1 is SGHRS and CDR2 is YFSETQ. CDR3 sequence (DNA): TGCGCCAGCAGCTTGGGGATTGGGGACAGATTCGTCTACGAGCAGTACTTC. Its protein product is CASSLGIGDRFVYEQYF.

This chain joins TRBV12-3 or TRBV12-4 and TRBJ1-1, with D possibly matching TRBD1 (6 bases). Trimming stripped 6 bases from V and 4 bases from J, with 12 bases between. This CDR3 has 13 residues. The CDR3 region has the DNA TGTGCCAGCAGAAACAGGGATACCACTGAAGCTTTCTTT. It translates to CASRNRDTTEAFF.

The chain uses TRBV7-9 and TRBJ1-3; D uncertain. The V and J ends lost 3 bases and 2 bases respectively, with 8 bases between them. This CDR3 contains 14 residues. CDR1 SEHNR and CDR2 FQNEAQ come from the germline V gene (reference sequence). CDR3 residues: CASSFGRTGNTIYF. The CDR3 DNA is TGTGCCAGCAGCTTTGGCAGAACTGGAAACACCATATATTTT.

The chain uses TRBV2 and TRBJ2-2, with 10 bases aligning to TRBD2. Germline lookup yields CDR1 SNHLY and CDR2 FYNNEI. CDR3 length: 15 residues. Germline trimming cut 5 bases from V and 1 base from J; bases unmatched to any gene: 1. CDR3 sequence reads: CASSLAGGNTGELFF. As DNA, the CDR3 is TGTGCCAGCAGTTTAGCGGGAGGGAACACCGGGGAGCTGTTTTTT. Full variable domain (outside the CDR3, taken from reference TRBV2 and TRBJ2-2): EPEVTQTPSHQVTQMGQEVILRCVPISNHLYFYWYRQILGQKVEFLVSFYNNEISEKSEIFDDQFSVERPDGSNFTLKIRSTKLEDSAMYFCASSLAGGNTGELFFGEGSRLTVL.

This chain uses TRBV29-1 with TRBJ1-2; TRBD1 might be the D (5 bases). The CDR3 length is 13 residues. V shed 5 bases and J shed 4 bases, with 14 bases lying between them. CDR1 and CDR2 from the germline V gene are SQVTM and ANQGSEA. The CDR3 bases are TGCAGCGTTCTAACCGACAGTCCCTATGGCTACACCTTC. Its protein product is CSVLTDSPYGYTF.

CDR3 loop: CASRGLRDYGYTF. The CDR3 DNA is TGTGCCAGCAGGGGACTCCGGGACTATGGCTACACCTTC. J is TRBJ1-2 and V is TRBV7-9; possibly TRBD1 for D (5 bases). The CDR3 has 13 amino acids. Trimming removed 6 bases from V and 3 bases from J, with 11 bases in between. Germline values: CDR1 SEHNR, CDR2 FQNEAQ (reference sequence). The full variable domain, completed using reference TRBV7-9 and TRBJ1-2, is DTGVSQNPRHKITKRGQNVTFRCDPISEHNRLYWYRQTLGQGPEFLTYFQNEAQLEKSRLLSDRFSAERPKGSFSTLEIQRTEQGDSAMYLCASRGLRDYGYTFGSGTRLTVV.

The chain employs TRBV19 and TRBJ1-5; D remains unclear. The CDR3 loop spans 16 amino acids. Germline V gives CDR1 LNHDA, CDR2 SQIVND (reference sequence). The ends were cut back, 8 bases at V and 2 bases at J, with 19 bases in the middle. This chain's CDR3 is CASRSPAWGGNQPQHF. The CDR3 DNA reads TGTGCCAGTCGCTCGCCAGCATGGGGAGGCAATCAGCCCCAGCATTTT. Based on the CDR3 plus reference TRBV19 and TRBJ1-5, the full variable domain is DGGITQSPKYLFRKEGQNVTLSCEQNLNHDAMYWYRQDPGQGLRLIYYSQIVNDFQKGDIAEGYSVSREKKESFPLTVTSAQKNPTAFYLCASRSPAWGGNQPQHFGDGTRLSIL.

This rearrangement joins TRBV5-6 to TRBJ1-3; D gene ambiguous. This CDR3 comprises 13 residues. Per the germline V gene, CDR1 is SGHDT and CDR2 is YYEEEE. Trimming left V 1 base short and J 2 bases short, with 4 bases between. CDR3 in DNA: TGTGCCAGCAGCTTGACAGCTGGAAACACCATATATTTT. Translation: CASSLTAGNTIYF. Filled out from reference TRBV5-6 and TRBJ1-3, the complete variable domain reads DAGVTQSPTHLIKTRGQQVTLRCSPKSGHDTVSWYQQALGQGPQFIFQYYEEEERQRGNFPDRFSGHQFPNYSSELNVNALLLGDSALYLCASSLTAGNTIYFGEGSWLTVV.

The CDR3 DNA is TGTGCCAGCAGTCCCCGGGGCTATGGCTACACCTTC. Amino acids: CASSPRGYGYTF. This chain joins TRBV27 and TRBJ1-2; D is unclear. V was pared by 5 bases and J by 4 bases, with 8 bases between. Germline loops: CDR1 MNHEY, CDR2 SMNVEV (reference sequence). CDR3 length: 12 residues.

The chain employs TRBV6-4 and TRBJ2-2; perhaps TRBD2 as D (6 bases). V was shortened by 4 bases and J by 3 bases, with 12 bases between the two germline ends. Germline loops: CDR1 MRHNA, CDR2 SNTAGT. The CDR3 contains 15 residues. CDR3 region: CASSGDGGDTGELFF. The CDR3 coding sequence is TGTGCCAGCAGTGGGGATGGAGGGGACACCGGGGAGCTGTTTTTT.

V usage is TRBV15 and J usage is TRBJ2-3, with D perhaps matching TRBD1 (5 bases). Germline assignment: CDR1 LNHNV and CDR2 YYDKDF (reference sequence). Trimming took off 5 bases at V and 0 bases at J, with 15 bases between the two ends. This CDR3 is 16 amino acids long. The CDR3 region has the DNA TGTGCCACCAGCCACAACAGGTTCTCTAGCACAGATACGCAGTATTTT. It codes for CATSHNRFSSTDTQYF.

The CDR3 sequence: CSVEGTNSYEQYF. In DNA, the CDR3 is TGCAGCGTTGAGGGGACAAACTCCTACGAGCAGTACTTC. This sequence joins TRBV29-1 and TRBJ2-7; perhaps TRBD1 as D (6 bases). Germline V gene data show CDR1 as SQVTM and CDR2 as ANQGSEA. V lost 3 bases and J 0 bases, leaving 9 bases between the germline ends. CDR3 length: 13 residues.